These 15 T cell receptor beta chains came from one sample sequenced in a study of neoadjuvant anti-PD-1 for oral cavity cancer. The time point was: after neoadjuvant nivolumab, at surgical resection. Measured with immunoSEQ multiplex PCR; TCRdb has only the in-frame clones, and not every one. Of some 70,000 clones detected, about 85% appear once; the ten largest clones hold nearly 3.5%. The specimen comprised PBMCs, sampled after nivolumab (anti-PD-1) treatment. The receptors stem from a person aged 35 to 85 with oral cavity squamous cell carcinoma.

V usage is TRBV29-1 and J usage is TRBJ1-2, with D possibly matching TRBD1 (6 bases). The V end lost 1 base, the J end lost 8 bases, and 8 bases lay between the germline ends. The CDR3 contains 11 residues. Germline CDR1 reads SQVTM; CDR2 reads ANQGSEA. The CDR3 nucleotides are TGCAGCGTTGAAGCAGGGGAAGGCTACACCTTC. As protein: CSVEAGEGYTF.

The chain joins TRBV4-2 to TRBJ2-3, with a tentative D call TRBD2 (6 bases). Trimming left V 0 bases short and J 0 bases short, with 13 bases between. The CDR3 runs to 17 residues. Germline V gene lookup returns CDR1 LGHNA and CDR2 YNFKEQ. CDR3 region: CASSQEGLAASTDTQYF. In nucleotides, the CDR3 is TGTGCCAGCAGCCAAGAGGGGTTAGCGGCCAGCACAGATACGCAGTATTTT.

The J gene is TRBJ2-5, the V gene TRBV5-6; 7 bases match TRBD1. Germline V CDR1 and CDR2: SGHDT, YYEEEE. The CDR3 covers 13 residues. The junction had 2 bases not matched to a gene; V was cut back by 6 bases and J by 0 bases. The CDR3 bases are TGTGCCAGCATGGGACAGAACCAAGAGACCCAGTACTTC. Translating gives CASMGQNQETQYF. The full variable domain, in which reference TRBV5-6 and TRBJ2-5 provide the parts outside the CDR3, is DAGVTQSPTHLIKTRGQQVTLRCSPKSGHDTVSWYQQALGQGPQFIFQYYEEEERQRGNFPDRFSGHQFPNYSSELNVNALLLGDSALYLCASMGQNQETQYFGPGTRLLVL.

V and J are TRBV7-3 and TRBJ1-1, with D unresolved. Germline CDR1 is SGHTA and CDR2 is FQGTGA. Deletions cut 6 bases from V and 1 base from J, with 9 bases between. The CDR3 is 13 amino acids. Here the CDR3 reads CASSFVPNTEAFF. As DNA, the CDR3 is TGTGCCAGCAGTTTCGTTCCGAACACTGAAGCTTTCTTT.

The chain employs TRBV10-3 and TRBJ1-1; TRBD1 matches 8 bases. The germline CDR1 and CDR2 sequences are ENHRY and SYGVKD. V lost 2 bases and J lost 4; bases outside the gene matches: 6. This CDR3 has 15 amino acids. In nucleotides, the CDR3 is TGTGCCATCAGTGAGCACGAGACAGGGGTCACTGAAGCTTTCTTT. Protein product: CAISEHETGVTEAFF.

The V and J genes are TRBV4-1 and TRBJ1-1, with 7 bases lining up with TRBD1. The germline CDR1 and CDR2 sequences are MGHRA and YSYEKL. V gave up 3 bases and J gave up 7 bases; unmatched junction bases: 5. This CDR3 has 13 residues. This CDR3 reads CASSHPGQIEAFF. CDR3 bases: TGCGCCAGCAGCCACCCGGGACAGATTGAAGCTTTCTTT.

This rearrangement joins TRBV9 to TRBJ1-2; 7 bases agree with TRBD1. The germline gives CDR1 SGDLS, CDR2 YYNGEE. The V segment lost 4 bases and the J segment 5 bases; nucleotides outside the gene matches: 11. CDR3 size: 15 residues. CDR3 nucleotide sequence: TGTGCCAGCAGCAACACCGGGACAGTACGATATGGCTACACCTTC. Translated: CASSNTGTVRYGYTF.

This clone was observed a few times. The chain carries TRBV5-5 and TRBJ2-7; 8 nucleotides align to TRBD1. The CDR3 sequence is 15 residues long. After removal of 4 bases from V and 3 bases from J, the junction contained 9 bases not matched to a gene. Germline V CDR1 and CDR2: SGHKS, YYEKEE (reference sequence). CDR3 sequence: CASSATTGEFYEQYF. CDR3 DNA sequence: TGTGCCAGCAGCGCCACGACAGGGGAGTTCTACGAGCAGTACTTC.

The rearrangement uses TRBV6-5 and TRBJ2-2; no reliable D call. Germline CDR1 MNHEY, CDR2 SVGAGI. The CDR3 has 15 amino acids. Trimming removed 4 bases from V and 6 bases from J, with 15 bases in between. The chain's CDR3 is CASSSTSVGPGELFF. CDR3 nucleotide sequence: TGTGCCAGCAGTTCCACCAGCGTTGGACCCGGGGAGCTGTTTTTT.

CDR3 DNA: TGTGCCAGCAGCCCGGAGACAGGGGTAATCGACGAGCAGTACTTC. It translates to CASSPETGVIDEQYF. The V and J genes are TRBV13 and TRBJ2-7; TRBD1 matches 8 bases. V lost 5 bases to trimming and J lost 5 bases; unmatched junction nucleotides: 11. Looked up from germline, CDR1 is PRHDT and CDR2 is FYEKMQ (reference sequence). The CDR3 is made up of 15 amino acids.

The chain joins TRBV5-1 to TRBJ2-5; 13 bases are a match to TRBD2. Germline V lookup: CDR1 SGHRS, CDR2 YFSETQ. V shed 0 bases and J 4 bases; nucleotides not matched to a gene: 3. This CDR3 region has 16 residues. CDR3 sequence (DNA): TGCGCCAGCAGCTTGGTTGGACTAGCGGGAGTAGAGACCCAGTACTTC. Protein: CASSLVGLAGVETQYF.

The gene calls are TRBV5-1 and TRBJ2-5, with D perhaps being TRBD1 or TRBD2 (5 bases each). The ends were cut back, 4 bases at V and 4 bases at J, with 17 bases in the middle. The CDR3 length is 15 residues. Germline CDR1 SGHRS, CDR2 YFSETQ. In nucleotides, the CDR3 is TGCGCCAGCAGCCGCGAGGGGAAAATCTTAGAGACCCAGTACTTC. It encodes CASSREGKILETQYF.

The chain carries TRBV5-6 and TRBJ1-1; D is unresolved. The germline V gene has CDR1 SGHDT and CDR2 YYEEEE. The V end lost 5 bases, the J end lost 2 bases, and 13 bases lay between the germline ends. The CDR3 consists of 14 residues. CDR3: CASSSRADNTEAFF. Written as DNA, the CDR3 is TGTGCCAGCAGTTCGAGGGCAGATAACACTGAAGCTTTCTTT.

This clone was counted a single time. The V and J genes are TRBV6-5 and TRBJ1-1, with 7 nucleotides matching TRBD1. V was pared by 4 bases and J by 0 bases, with 8 bases of the junction left unmatched. Germline assignment: CDR1 MNHEY and CDR2 SVGAGI. CDR3 length equals 16 residues. This CDR3 is CASSSREGAVNTEAFF. In DNA, the CDR3 is TGTGCCAGCAGTTCACGGGAGGGGGCGGTGAACACTGAAGCTTTCTTT.

This rearrangement joins TRBV5-6 to TRBJ2-1; the match to TRBD1 covers 9 bases. This CDR3 has 18 amino acids. Germline lookup yields CDR1 SGHDT and CDR2 YYEEEE. The J segment lost 4 bases and the V segment lost 6 bases, leaving 17 bases of the junction unmatched. CDR3 loop: CASNTGTGRHLGYNEQFF. The CDR3 DNA follows: TGTGCCAGCAATACCGGGACAGGGCGTCACCTGGGGTACAATGAGCAGTTCTTC.